This T cell receptor beta chain stems from a study of T-cell reconstitution after alpha-beta-depleted transplantation in children. This clonotype has just a few counts. A library of TCRbeta sequences, prepared with unique molecular identifiers, was generated. TCRdb re-derived calls from the PCR reads in MiXCR, one entry per CDR3 protein. The sample contains 250,000 to 350,000 distinct CDR3 sequences, roughly 21% of which appear only once. The junction had 4 bases not matched to a gene; V was cut back by 5 bases and J by 5 bases. The CDR3 is 14 amino acids. Germline loops: CDR1 DFQATT, CDR2 SNEGSKA (reference sequence).

This sequence joins TRBV20-1 and TRBJ2-5; 14 bases are shared with TRBD2. This material consisted of PBMCs, mostly from graft donor cells, taken 180 days after TCRalphabeta/CD19-depleted stem cell transplant. This clonotype was obtained from a male patient aged 10 to 17 who had a stem cell transplant for acute lymphoblastic leukemia, so the T cells may come from the graft donor. The CDR3 coding sequence is TGCAGTGCTCCGACTAGCGGGAGGGGGGAGACCCAGTACTTC. Translating gives CSAPTSGRGETQYF.